This TCR beta chain was captured by sequencing in a study of vaccination and CD4 T cells after COVID-19. The study, taken as a whole, reports: Median reactive clonotypes, those recognizing SARS-CoV-2, rose from around 21 to 38, not significantly.

Once obtained from cultured CD4+ T cells, the DNA was sequenced using the Oncomine TCR Beta short-read assay. TCRdb used MiXCR to reprocess the PCR reads, holding one entry per CDR3 protein. The data contain approximately 15,000 distinct CDR3 sequences, 50% to 65% of them singletons. Regarding this clonotype: No antigen is known for it.

CDR3 length: 14 amino acids. The germline V gene has CDR1 SEHNR and CDR2 FQNEAQ (reference sequence). Trimming removed 5 bases from V and 4 bases from J; junction bases left unmatched: 4. The treatment: roughly 11-day PBMC culture with coronavirus spike peptide pools or control peptides (ViraFEST assay). The TCR comes from a human donor who had recovered from COVID-19. This material consisted of CD4+ T cells from blood, cultured in vitro, taken before SARS-CoV-2 vaccination. The V gene is TRBV7-9, the J gene TRBJ2-2; TRBD1 aligns across 7 bases. The DNA of the CDR3 is TGTGCCAGCAGCCGGCGACAGGGCACCGGGGAGCTGTTTTTT. Its protein is CASSRRQGTGELFF.